A selection of T cell receptor beta chains follows, all from one sample in a study of response to subunit inactivated influenza vaccine. From the RT-PCR reads, TCRdb called clonotypes with MiXCR, one entry per CDR3 protein. The sample records around 300,000 distinct CDR3 sequences, 20% to 25% being singletons. Here the sequenced sample was PBMCs from blood, taken approximately 22 months after vaccination. All receptors come from a man aged 50 to 75 who received an inactivated influenza vaccine. The CDR3 runs from the conserved cysteine through the conserved F or W. The D gene is left open where the match is weak. Only part of the rows carry a size: once, few, many, or a class if the clone is expanded.

j_gene: TRBJ1-6; v_gene: TRBV6-1; d_gene: TRBD1; abundance: .; CDR3aa: CASSRGQGSYNSPLHF; CDR3nt: TGTGCCAGCAGCCGAGGACAGGGCTCCTATAATTCACCCCTCCACTTT
j_gene: TRBJ2-5; v_gene: TRBV14; d_gene: .; abundance: .; CDR3aa: CASSQDLRERETQYF; CDR3nt: TGTGCCAGCAGCCAAGATTTGCGGGAACGGGAGACCCAGTACTTC
j_gene: TRBJ2-7; v_gene: TRBV24-1; d_gene: TRBD1; abundance: .; CDR3aa: CATSDAGQGANEQYF; CDR3nt: TGTGCCACCAGTGACGCTGGACAGGGGGCAAACGAGCAGTACTTC
j_gene: TRBJ1-1; v_gene: TRBV12-3/TRBV12-4; d_gene: .; abundance: few; CDR3aa: CASSFGRGTEAFF; CDR3nt: TGTGCCAGCAGTTTCGGCAGGGGTACTGAAGCTTTCTTT
j_gene: TRBJ2-2; v_gene: TRBV12-3/TRBV12-4; d_gene: .; abundance: many; CDR3aa: CASSFIWANTGELFF; CDR3nt: TGTGCCAGCAGTTTTATTTGGGCGAACACCGGGGAGCTGTTTTTT
j_gene: TRBJ1-1; v_gene: TRBV3-1; d_gene: .; abundance: few; CDR3aa: CASSQDGVYSTEAFF; CDR3nt: TGTGCCAGCAGCCAAGATGGGGTGTATAGCACTGAAGCTTTCTTT
j_gene: TRBJ1-1; v_gene: TRBV20-1; d_gene: TRBD1; abundance: .; CDR3aa: CSAKMGDRNMNTEAFF; CDR3nt: TGCAGTGCTAAGATGGGGGACAGAAACATGAACACTGAAGCTTTCTTT
j_gene: TRBJ2-7; v_gene: TRBV28; d_gene: .; abundance: .; CDR3aa: CASAAGVYEQYF; CDR3nt: TGTGCCAGCGCGGCAGGTGTCTACGAGCAGTACTTC
j_gene: TRBJ1-1; v_gene: TRBV7-2; d_gene: .; abundance: few; CDR3aa: CASSLARTANTEAFF; CDR3nt: TGTGCCAGCAGCTTAGCGAGGACAGCGAACACTGAAGCTTTCTTT
j_gene: TRBJ2-3; v_gene: TRBV10-2; d_gene: TRBD1; abundance: .; CDR3aa: CASSDLPGQPTDTQYF; CDR3nt: TGCGCCAGCAGTGACTTACCGGGACAGCCCACAGATACGCAGTATTTT
j_gene: TRBJ2-1; v_gene: TRBV19; d_gene: TRBD2; abundance: .; CDR3aa: CASSRDYLYNEQFF; CDR3nt: TGTGCCAGTAGCCGGGACTACCTGTACAATGAGCAGTTCTTC
j_gene: TRBJ2-2; v_gene: TRBV20-1; d_gene: .; abundance: .; CDR3aa: CSAIETTNTGELFF; CDR3nt: TGCAGTGCCATAGAAACAACGAACACCGGGGAGCTGTTTTTT
j_gene: TRBJ2-5; v_gene: TRBV4-1; d_gene: .; abundance: .; CDR3aa: CASSQELAQTQYF; CDR3nt: TGCGCCAGCAGCCAAGAACTAGCACAGACCCAGTACTTC
j_gene: TRBJ1-2; v_gene: TRBV12-3/TRBV12-4; d_gene: TRBD1; abundance: .; CDR3aa: CASSYGTAKYGYTF; CDR3nt: TGTGCCAGCAGCTACGGGACAGCTAAGTATGGCTACACCTTC
j_gene: TRBJ2-5; v_gene: TRBV12-3/TRBV12-4; d_gene: .; abundance: .; CDR3aa: CASSRQVFGTQYF; CDR3nt: TGTGCCAGCAGCCGACAGGTCTTCGGGACCCAGTACTTC
j_gene: TRBJ1-1; v_gene: TRBV5-6; d_gene: .; abundance: many; CDR3aa: CASSFLGEAFF; CDR3nt: TGTGCCAGCAGCTTCTTGGGGGAAGCTTTCTTT
j_gene: TRBJ1-2; v_gene: TRBV6-2/TRBV6-3; d_gene: .; abundance: few; CDR3aa: CASRGMSHGYTF; CDR3nt: TGTGCCAGCAGGGGGATGAGTCATGGCTACACCTTC
j_gene: TRBJ2-4; v_gene: TRBV4-3; d_gene: TRBD1; abundance: few; CDR3aa: CASSQDTTGTSKNIQYF; CDR3nt: TGCGCCAGCAGCCAAGATACGACAGGGACATCCAAAAACATTCAGTACTTC
j_gene: TRBJ1-5; v_gene: TRBV4-3; d_gene: .; abundance: many; CDR3aa: CASSQMPGRQPQHF; CDR3nt: TGCGCCAGCAGCCAAATGCCGGGACGGCAGCCCCAGCATTTT
j_gene: TRBJ1-6; v_gene: TRBV3-1; d_gene: .; abundance: few; CDR3aa: CASSQADQSPLHF; CDR3nt: TGTGCCAGCAGCCAAGCCGATCAATCACCCCTCCACTTT
j_gene: TRBJ2-5; v_gene: TRBV5-1; d_gene: .; abundance: .; CDR3aa: CASSLGEPGETQYF; CDR3nt: TGCGCCAGCAGCTTGGGGGAACCGGGAGAGACCCAGTACTTC
j_gene: TRBJ1-1; v_gene: TRBV5-1; d_gene: .; abundance: .; CDR3aa: CASSLSAGRGNTEAFF; CDR3nt: TGCGCCAGCAGCTTGAGTGCGGGACGTGGGAACACTGAAGCTTTCTTT
j_gene: TRBJ2-7; v_gene: TRBV28; d_gene: TRBD1; abundance: .; CDR3aa: CASSFPGQAYEQYF; CDR3nt: TGTGCCAGCAGTTTCCCAGGACAGGCCTACGAGCAGTACTTC
j_gene: TRBJ2-7; v_gene: TRBV4-2; d_gene: TRBD2; abundance: few; CDR3aa: CASSQDPPGLATYEQYF; CDR3nt: TGTGCCAGCAGCCAAGATCCCCCGGGACTAGCAACCTACGAGCAGTACTTC
j_gene: TRBJ1-1; v_gene: TRBV7-2; d_gene: TRBD1; abundance: few; CDR3aa: CASSFSGTGLFEAFF; CDR3nt: TGTGCCAGCAGCTTTTCCGGGACAGGCCTCTTTGAAGCTTTCTTT
j_gene: TRBJ2-1; v_gene: TRBV7-2; d_gene: .; abundance: few; CDR3aa: CASSRASLSSSYNEQFF; CDR3nt: TGTGCCAGCAGCAGGGCTAGCTTATCGAGCTCCTACAATGAGCAGTTCTTC
j_gene: TRBJ1-1; v_gene: TRBV20-1; d_gene: .; abundance: few; CDR3aa: CSAPQTGPNTEAFF; CDR3nt: TGCAGTGCACCCCAGACAGGACCGAACACTGAAGCTTTCTTT
j_gene: TRBJ2-7; v_gene: TRBV20-1; d_gene: .; abundance: .; CDR3aa: CSARDESQGIHEQYF; CDR3nt: TGCAGTGCTAGAGATGAGTCCCAGGGGATCCACGAGCAGTACTTC
j_gene: TRBJ2-7; v_gene: TRBV7-9; d_gene: .; abundance: .; CDR3aa: CASSLFTPEQYF; CDR3nt: TGTGCCAGCAGCCTGTTTACCCCCGAGCAGTACTTC
j_gene: TRBJ1-1; v_gene: TRBV28; d_gene: .; abundance: many; CDR3aa: CASSPPPMNTEAFF; CDR3nt: TGTGCCAGCAGTCCTCCCCCCATGAACACTGAAGCTTTCTTT
j_gene: TRBJ2-1; v_gene: TRBV28; d_gene: TRBD2; abundance: few; CDR3aa: CASSTLAAIPRNEQFF; CDR3nt: TGTGCCAGCAGCACGCTAGCGGCCATACCTCGGAATGAGCAGTTCTTC
j_gene: TRBJ1-5; v_gene: TRBV7-9; d_gene: .; abundance: many; CDR3aa: CASSPLWNNQPQHF; CDR3nt: TGTGCCAGCAGCCCCCTGTGGAACAATCAGCCCCAGCATTTT
j_gene: TRBJ2-7; v_gene: TRBV18; d_gene: .; abundance: .; CDR3aa: CASSPVGSYEQYF; CDR3nt: TGTGCCAGCTCACCAGTTGGTAGCTACGAGCAGTACTTC
j_gene: TRBJ1-2; v_gene: TRBV7-2; d_gene: TRBD1; abundance: few; CDR3aa: CASSLGGQGAYGYTF; CDR3nt: TGTGCCAGCAGCTTAGGTGGGCAGGGGGCGTATGGCTACACCTTC
j_gene: TRBJ1-1; v_gene: TRBV7-2; d_gene: TRBD1; abundance: .; CDR3aa: CASSLPQGARTEAFF; CDR3nt: TGTGCCAGCAGCCTACCACAGGGGGCGCGGACTGAAGCTTTCTTT
j_gene: TRBJ2-1; v_gene: TRBV5-5; d_gene: .; abundance: few; CDR3aa: CASSLGRHNEQFF; CDR3nt: TGTGCCAGCAGCTTAGGGCGGCATAATGAGCAGTTCTTC
j_gene: TRBJ1-5; v_gene: TRBV9; d_gene: .; abundance: .; CDR3aa: CASSVNEGGSNQPQHF; CDR3nt: TGTGCCAGCAGCGTCAATGAGGGGGGGAGCAATCAGCCCCAGCATTTT
j_gene: TRBJ1-5; v_gene: TRBV6-5; d_gene: .; abundance: few; CDR3aa: CASSSQRNQPQHF; CDR3nt: TGTGCCAGCAGTTCCCAGAGGAATCAGCCCCAGCATTTT
j_gene: TRBJ1-2; v_gene: TRBV6-5; d_gene: TRBD1; abundance: .; CDR3aa: CASSWDRGSYGYTF; CDR3nt: TGTGCCAGCAGTTGGGACAGGGGTTCTTATGGCTACACCTTC
j_gene: TRBJ1-2; v_gene: TRBV4-3; d_gene: .; abundance: few; CDR3aa: CASSHLRQETNYGYTF; CDR3nt: TGCGCCAGCAGCCACTTGAGACAGGAGACTAACTATGGCTACACCTTC
j_gene: TRBJ1-5; v_gene: TRBV12-3/TRBV12-4; d_gene: .; abundance: many; CDR3aa: CASSLAGSNQPQHF; CDR3nt: TGTGCCAGCAGTTTAGCAGGGAGCAATCAGCCCCAGCATTTT
j_gene: TRBJ1-1; v_gene: TRBV6-1; d_gene: .; abundance: .; CDR3aa: CASSQLTGVNTEAFF; CDR3nt: TGTGCCAGCAGTCAATTGACAGGCGTGAACACTGAAGCTTTCTTT
j_gene: TRBJ2-5; v_gene: TRBV24-1; d_gene: .; abundance: few; CDR3aa: CATSDSTVETQYF; CDR3nt: TGTGCCACCAGTGATTCCACGGTTGAGACCCAGTACTTC